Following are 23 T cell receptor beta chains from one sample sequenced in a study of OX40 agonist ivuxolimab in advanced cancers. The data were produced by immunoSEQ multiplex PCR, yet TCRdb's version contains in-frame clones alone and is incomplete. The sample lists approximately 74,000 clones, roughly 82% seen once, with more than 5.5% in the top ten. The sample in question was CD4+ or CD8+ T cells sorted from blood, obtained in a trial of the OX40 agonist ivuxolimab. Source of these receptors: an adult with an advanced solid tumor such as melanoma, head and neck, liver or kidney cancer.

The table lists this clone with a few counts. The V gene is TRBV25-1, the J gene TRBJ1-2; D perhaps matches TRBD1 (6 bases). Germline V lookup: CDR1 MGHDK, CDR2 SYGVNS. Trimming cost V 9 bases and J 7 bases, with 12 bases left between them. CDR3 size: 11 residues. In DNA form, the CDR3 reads TGTGCCAGTACAGGGTTTGGTGGCTACACCTTC. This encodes CASTGFGGYTF.

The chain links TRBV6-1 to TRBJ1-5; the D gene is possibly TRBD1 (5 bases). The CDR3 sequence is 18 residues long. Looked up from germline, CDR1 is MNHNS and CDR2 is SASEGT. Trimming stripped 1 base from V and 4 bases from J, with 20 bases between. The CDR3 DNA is TGTGCCAGCAGTGAAGGCGCCGGGACGGGAGCGATTAATCAGCCCCAGCATTTT. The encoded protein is CASSEGAGTGAINQPQHF.

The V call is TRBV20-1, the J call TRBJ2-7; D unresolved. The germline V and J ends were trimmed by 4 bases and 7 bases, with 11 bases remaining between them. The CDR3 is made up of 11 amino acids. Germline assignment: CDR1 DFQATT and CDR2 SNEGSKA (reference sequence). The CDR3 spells CSANVIAEQYF. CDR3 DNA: TGCAGTGCTAACGTCATAGCAGAGCAGTACTTC.

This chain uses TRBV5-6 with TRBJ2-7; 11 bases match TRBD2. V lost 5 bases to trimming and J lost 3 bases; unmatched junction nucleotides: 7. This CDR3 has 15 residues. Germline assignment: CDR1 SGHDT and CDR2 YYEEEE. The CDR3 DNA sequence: TGTGCCAGCAGGAGGGGACTAGCGGACCTCTACGAGCAGTACGTC. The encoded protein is CASRRGLADLYEQYV.

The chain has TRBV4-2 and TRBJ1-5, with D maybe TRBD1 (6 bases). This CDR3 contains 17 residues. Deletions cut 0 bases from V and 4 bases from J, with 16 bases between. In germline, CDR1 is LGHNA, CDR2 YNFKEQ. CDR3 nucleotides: TGTGCCAGCAGCCAAGAGTCAAGGGGGTCCCAAAATCAGCCCCAGCATTTT. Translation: CASSQESRGSQNQPQHF.

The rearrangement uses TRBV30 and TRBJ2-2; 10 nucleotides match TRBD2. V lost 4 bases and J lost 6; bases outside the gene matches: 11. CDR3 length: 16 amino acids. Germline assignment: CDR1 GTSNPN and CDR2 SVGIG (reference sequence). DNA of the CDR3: TGTGCCTGGAATAGGGCTAGCGGGAGTAGCCCCGGGGAGCTGTTTTTT. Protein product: CAWNRASGSSPGELFF.

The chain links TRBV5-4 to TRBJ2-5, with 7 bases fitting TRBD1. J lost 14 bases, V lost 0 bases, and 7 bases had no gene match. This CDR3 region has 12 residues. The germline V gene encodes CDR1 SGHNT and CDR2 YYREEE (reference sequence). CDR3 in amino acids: CASSLDRGIDYF. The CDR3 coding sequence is TGTGCCAGCAGCTTGGACAGGGGCATCGATTACTTC.

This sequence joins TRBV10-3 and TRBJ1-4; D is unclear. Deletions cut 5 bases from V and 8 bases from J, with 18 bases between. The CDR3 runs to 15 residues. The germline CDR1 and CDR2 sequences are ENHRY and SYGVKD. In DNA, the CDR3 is TGTGCCATCAGTCCCTCAGACGGGTCCCCCGAAAAACTGTTTTTT. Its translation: CAISPSDGSPEKLFF.

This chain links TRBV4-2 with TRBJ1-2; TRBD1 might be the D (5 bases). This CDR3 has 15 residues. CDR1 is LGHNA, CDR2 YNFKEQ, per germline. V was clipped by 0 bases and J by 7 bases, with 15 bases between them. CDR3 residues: CASSQDGQSRGGYTF. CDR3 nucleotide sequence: TGTGCCAGCAGCCAAGATGGCCAAAGTAGGGGTGGCTACACCTTC.

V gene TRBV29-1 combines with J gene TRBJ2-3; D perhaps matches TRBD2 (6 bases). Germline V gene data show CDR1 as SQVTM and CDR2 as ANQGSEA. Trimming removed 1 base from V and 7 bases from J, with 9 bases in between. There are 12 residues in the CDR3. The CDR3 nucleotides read TGCAGCGTTGAAGGGGACTCATATACGCAGTATTTT. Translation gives CSVEGDSYTQYF.

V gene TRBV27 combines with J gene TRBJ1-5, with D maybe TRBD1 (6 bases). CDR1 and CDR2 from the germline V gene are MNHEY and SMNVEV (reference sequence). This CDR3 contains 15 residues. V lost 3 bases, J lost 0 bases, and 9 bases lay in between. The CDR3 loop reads CASSLGGYSNQPQHF. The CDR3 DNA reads TGTGCCAGCAGTTTGGGGGGCTATAGCAATCAGCCCCAGCATTTT.

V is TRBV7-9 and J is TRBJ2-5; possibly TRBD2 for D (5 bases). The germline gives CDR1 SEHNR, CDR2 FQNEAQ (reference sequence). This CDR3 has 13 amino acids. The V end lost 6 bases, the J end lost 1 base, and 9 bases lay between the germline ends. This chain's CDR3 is CASSSTSQETQYF. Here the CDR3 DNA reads TGTGCCAGCAGTTCCACTAGCCAAGAGACCCAGTACTTC.

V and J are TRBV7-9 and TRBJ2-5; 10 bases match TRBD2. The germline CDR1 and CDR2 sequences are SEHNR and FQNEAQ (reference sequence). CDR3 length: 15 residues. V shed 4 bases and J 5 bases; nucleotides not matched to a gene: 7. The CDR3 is CASSSSGGAGETQYF. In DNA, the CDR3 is TGTGCCAGCAGCTCCAGCGGGGGGGCCGGGGAGACCCAGTACTTC.

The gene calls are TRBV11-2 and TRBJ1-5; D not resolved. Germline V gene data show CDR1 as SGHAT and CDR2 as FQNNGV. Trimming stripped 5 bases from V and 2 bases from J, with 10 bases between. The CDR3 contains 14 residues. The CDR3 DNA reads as TGTGCCAGCAGCCCCTCATTGGGCAATCAGCCCCAGCATTTT. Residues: CASSPSLGNQPQHF.

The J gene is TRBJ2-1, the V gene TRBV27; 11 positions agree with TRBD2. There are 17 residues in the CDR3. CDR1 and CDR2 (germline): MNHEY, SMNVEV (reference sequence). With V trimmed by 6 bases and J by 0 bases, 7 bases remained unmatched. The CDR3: CASSPGTSGVSYNEQFF. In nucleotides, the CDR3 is TGTGCCAGCAGCCCCGGGACTAGCGGAGTCTCCTACAATGAGCAGTTCTTC.

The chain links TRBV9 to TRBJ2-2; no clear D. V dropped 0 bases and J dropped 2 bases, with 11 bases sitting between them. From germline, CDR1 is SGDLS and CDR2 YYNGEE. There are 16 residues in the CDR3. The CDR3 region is CASSVVPETNTGELFF. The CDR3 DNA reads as TGTGCCAGCAGCGTAGTGCCAGAGACAAACACCGGGGAGCTGTTTTTT.

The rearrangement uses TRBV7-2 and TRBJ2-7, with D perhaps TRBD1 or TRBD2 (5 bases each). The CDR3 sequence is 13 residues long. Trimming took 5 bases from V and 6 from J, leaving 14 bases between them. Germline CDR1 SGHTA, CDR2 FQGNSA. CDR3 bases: TGTGCCAGCAGCATCGGGGCACTAGGCGAGCAGTACTTC. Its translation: CASSIGALGEQYF.

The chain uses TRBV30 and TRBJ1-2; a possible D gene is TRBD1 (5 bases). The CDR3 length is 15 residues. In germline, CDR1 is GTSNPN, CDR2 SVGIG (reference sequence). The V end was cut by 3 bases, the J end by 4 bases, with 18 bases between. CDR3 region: CAWSDGMSGPYGYTF. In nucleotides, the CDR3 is TGTGCCTGGAGCGACGGTATGTCGGGGCCCTATGGCTACACCTTC.

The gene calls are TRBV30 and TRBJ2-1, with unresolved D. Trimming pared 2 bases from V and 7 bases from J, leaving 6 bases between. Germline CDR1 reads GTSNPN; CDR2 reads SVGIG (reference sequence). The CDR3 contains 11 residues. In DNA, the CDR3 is TGTGCCTGGAGTTATCCGAATGAGCAGTTCTTC. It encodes CAWSYPNEQFF.

This CDR3 is CASSLARRETQYF. CDR3 sequence (DNA): TGCGCCAGCAGCCTGGCGAGGCGGGAGACCCAGTACTTC. The chain links TRBV4-1 to TRBJ2-5; D unresolved. Trimming removed 4 bases from V and 5 bases from J, with 11 bases in between. CDR1 is MGHRA and CDR2 is YSYEKL in the germline V gene. The CDR3 runs to 13 residues.

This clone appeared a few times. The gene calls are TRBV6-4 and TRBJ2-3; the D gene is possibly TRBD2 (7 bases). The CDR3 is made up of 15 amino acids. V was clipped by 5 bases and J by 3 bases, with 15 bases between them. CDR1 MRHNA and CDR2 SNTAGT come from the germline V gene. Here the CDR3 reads CASSQGRGTTDTQYF. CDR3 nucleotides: TGTGCCAGCAGTCAGGGGCGGGGGACGACAGATACGCAGTATTTT.

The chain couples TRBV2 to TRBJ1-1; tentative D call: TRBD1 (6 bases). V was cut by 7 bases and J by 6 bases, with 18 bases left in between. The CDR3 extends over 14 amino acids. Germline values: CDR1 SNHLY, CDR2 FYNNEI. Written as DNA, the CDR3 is TGTGCCAGCAAAGCAGGGGAGCTTGCCGCTGAAGCTTTCTTT. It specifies CASKAGELAAEAFF.

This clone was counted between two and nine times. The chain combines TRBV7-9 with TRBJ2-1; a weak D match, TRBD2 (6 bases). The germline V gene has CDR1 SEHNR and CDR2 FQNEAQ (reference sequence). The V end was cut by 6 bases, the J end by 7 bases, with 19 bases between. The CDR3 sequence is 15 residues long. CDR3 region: CASRLTGTLGNEQFF. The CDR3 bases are TGTGCCAGCAGGCTTACCGGGACTTTAGGGAATGAGCAGTTCTTC.